In its sample, the clone carrying this TCR beta chain was seen many times. Antigen specificity is unknown. The junction had 6 bases not matched to a gene; V was cut back by 7 bases and J by 2 bases. CDR3 length equals 14 residues. Thyroid surgery took place with no prior treatment in any patient. The sample is drawn from a study of metastatic and nonmetastatic thyroid tumors. Study-wide context: Both malignant and benign thyroid patients supplied peripheral blood and tumor or nodule tissue samples, across which the repertoires of these patients were then compared. Study-level findings and limits: A significant increase in TCR beta diversity was reportedly seen in malignant thyroid tumors relative to benign nodules, in blood and tumor.

How the authors handled the data: The distant-metastasis classifier for papillary thyroid cancer was built from CDR3 differences across clinicopathological groups. TCRdb reanalyzed the PCR reads with MiXCR. Here the V and J calls rest on TCRdb's processing, not on the authors' analysis. The sample contains tens of thousands of clones, about 15% of which appear only once. V gene TRBV12-3 or TRBV12-4 combines with J gene TRBJ2-5; 8 bases align to TRBD1. This clonotype was obtained from a female donor with papillary thyroid cancer or a benign thyroid nodule (not recorded which). Some clones in this sample may be carry-over from other donors' samples. Source material: blood. The CDR3 nucleotides read TGTGCCAGCACAATCAGGGGGCGGCAAGAGACCCAGTACTTC. It specifies CASTIRGRQETQYF.